These 22 T cell receptor beta chains share one sample of origin, sequenced in a study of cytomegalovirus exposure and HLA in healthy donors. Vbeta (60) and Jbeta (13) primers were used in the PCR. Clones were read by immunoSEQ multiplex PCR, and TCRdb kept only the in-frame ones, dropping some. The data contain around 59,000 clones, about four fifths of them singletons. The sample consisted of PBMCs. The receptors come from a woman aged 35 to 49 in good health and CMV-seronegative.

The chain links TRBV9 to TRBJ1-4; 8 bases align to TRBD1. The CDR3 is made up of 16 amino acids. V gave up 0 bases and J gave up 3 bases; unmatched junction bases: 4. Germline V gene lookup returns CDR1 SGDLS and CDR2 YYNGEE. The CDR3 region has the DNA TGTGCCAGCAGCGTAGGGTCAGGGGGCCCTAATGAAAAACTGTTTTTT. Amino acids: CASSVGSGGPNEKLFF.

This clone was counted a few times. This rearrangement joins TRBV18 to TRBJ2-7; D possibly corresponds to TRBD1 (5 bases). Germline loops: CDR1 KGHSH, CDR2 LQKENI. The CDR3 length is 14 residues. V shed 3 bases and J shed 4 bases, with 13 bases lying between them. DNA of the CDR3: TGTGCCAGCTCACCGGACACCTCCAGGTACGAGCAGTACTTC. Its protein product is CASSPDTSRYEQYF.

This clone appeared a few times. CDR3 nucleotides: TGTGCCAGCAGTGAAGACCAAAGGAGCAACGGGGCCAACGTCCTGACTTTC. This encodes CASSEDQRSNGANVLTF. The J gene is TRBJ2-6, the V gene TRBV6-1; D not resolved. Trimming left V 1 base short and J 4 bases short, with 14 bases between. CDR1 is MNHNS, CDR2 SASEGT, per germline. This CDR3 has 17 amino acids.

This CDR3 is CASSYDRSAYEQYF. The CDR3 coding sequence is TGTGCCAGCAGTTACGACAGGTCGGCCTACGAGCAGTACTTC. The genes are TRBV6-6 and TRBJ2-7; a weak D match, TRBD1 (6 bases). V was cut by 2 bases and J by 2 bases, with 10 bases left in between. The CDR3 sequence is 14 residues long. Germline V gene sequence: CDR1 MNHNY, CDR2 SVGAGI (reference sequence).

V and J are TRBV9 and TRBJ2-5, with D possibly matching TRBD1 (5 bases). The CDR3 is 14 amino acids. V lost 0 bases and J 6 bases, leaving 12 bases between the germline ends. CDR1 is SGDLS and CDR2 is YYNGEE in the germline V gene. The CDR3 sequence: CASSVDQGKKTQYF. CDR3 bases: TGTGCCAGCAGCGTAGACCAGGGTAAGAAGACCCAGTACTTC.

V and J are TRBV6-4 and TRBJ1-2; 12 bases align to TRBD1. Germline V lookup: CDR1 MRHNA, CDR2 SNTAGT. The CDR3 spans 15 residues. V was clipped by 2 bases and J by 8 bases; unmatched bases: 6. The CDR3 protein is CASSDPGQGAEGYTF. As DNA, the CDR3 is TGTGCCAGCAGTGACCCGGGACAGGGGGCGGAAGGCTACACCTTC.

This clone occurred a few times. V gene TRBV2 combines with J gene TRBJ2-1, with 8 bases lining up with TRBD2. The CDR3 is made up of 15 amino acids. From germline, CDR1 is SNHLY and CDR2 FYNNEI. Unmatched junction bases numbered 6, after V lost 4 bases and J lost 4 bases. The CDR3 loop is CASSGGREAYNEQFF. The CDR3 bases are TGTGCCAGCAGTGGGGGGCGGGAGGCTTACAATGAGCAGTTCTTC. The complete variable domain, with remaining parts taken from reference TRBV2 and TRBJ2-1, reads EPEVTQTPSHQVTQMGQEVILRCVPISNHLYFYWYRQILGQKVEFLVSFYNNEISEKSEIFDDQFSVERPDGSNFTLKIRSTKLEDSAMYFCASSGGREAYNEQFFGPGTRLTVL.

The gene calls are TRBV7-8 and TRBJ2-3; TRBD2 agrees at 9 bases. CDR3 size: 20 residues. From germline, CDR1 is SGHVS and CDR2 FQNEAQ. Germline trimming cut 2 bases from V and 4 bases from J; bases unmatched to any gene: 19. Here the CDR3 reads CASSLPRGTSSRAAPDTQYF. CDR3 in DNA: TGTGCCAGCAGCTTACCCCGCGGGACTAGCTCCCGTGCCGCCCCAGATACGCAGTATTTT.

J is TRBJ2-2 and V is TRBV7-9, with unresolved D. Germline CDR1 and CDR2: SEHNR and FQNEAQ (reference sequence). V dropped 7 bases and J dropped 0 bases, with 12 bases sitting between them. The CDR3 is made up of 15 amino acids. CDR3 bases: TGTGCCAGCACCCCCGAGAGCGCGAACACCGGGGAGCTGTTTTTT. Its protein is CASTPESANTGELFF.

This sequence joins TRBV9 and TRBJ2-1; 12 positions match TRBD2. Germline V gene sequence: CDR1 SGDLS, CDR2 YYNGEE. V shed 4 bases, J shed 0 bases, and the junction held 2 bases outside the gene matches. The CDR3 has 16 amino acids. The CDR3 reads CASSLAGGTSYNEQFF. CDR3 bases: TGTGCCAGCAGCCTAGCGGGGGGGACCTCCTACAATGAGCAGTTCTTC.

The genes are TRBV6-4 and TRBJ1-2, with 7 bases that match TRBD1. In germline, CDR1 is MRHNA, CDR2 SNTAGT. The CDR3 runs 13 residues. V dropped 6 bases and J dropped 6; count of bases not matched to a gene: 7. The CDR3 spells CASSRGGGDGYTF. DNA for the CDR3: TGTGCCAGCAGCAGAGGGGGCGGCGATGGCTACACCTTC.

The rearrangement links TRBV18 to TRBJ2-7; 7 bases are shared with TRBD2. The CDR3 extends over 16 amino acids. Germline lookup yields CDR1 KGHSH and CDR2 LQKENI. V shed 0 bases, J shed 6 bases, and the junction held 11 bases outside the gene matches. This CDR3 reads CASSPPHPGEGSEQYF. The CDR3 nucleotides are TGTGCCAGCTCACCACCCCACCCCGGGGAGGGGTCCGAGCAGTACTTC. Full variable domain (outside the CDR3, taken from reference TRBV18 and TRBJ2-7): NAGVMQNPRHLVRRRGQEARLRCSPMKGHSHVYWYRQLPEEGLKFMVYLQKENIIDESGMPKERFSAEFPKEGPSILRIQQVVRGDSAAYFCASSPPHPGEGSEQYFGPGTRLTVT.

J is TRBJ1-5 and V is TRBV18; 10 bases are shared with TRBD1. The CDR3 covers 14 residues. Unmatched junction bases numbered 2, after V lost 5 bases and J lost 4 bases. Looked up from germline, CDR1 is KGHSH and CDR2 is LQKENI. The DNA of the CDR3 is TGTGCCAGCTCATCGGGACAGGGGAATCAGCCCCAGCATTTT. Encoded protein: CASSSGQGNQPQHF.

The rearrangement joins TRBV6-5 to TRBJ1-3; possibly TRBD1 for D (5 bases). The germline V gene has CDR1 MNHEY and CDR2 SVGAGI. The CDR3 has 14 residues. Trimming took 6 bases from V and 1 from J, leaving 10 bases between them. CDR3 nucleotides: TGTGCCAGCAGGGACGGGGGGTCTGGAAACACCATATATTTT. It codes for CASRDGGSGNTIYF.

J is TRBJ1-2 and V is TRBV27, with TRBD1 matching 8 bases. The CDR3 runs 14 residues. Germline values: CDR1 MNHEY, CDR2 SMNVEV (reference sequence). Trimming at V came to 6 bases and at J to 5 bases, leaving 8 bases not matched to a gene. CDR3 in amino acids: CASRSGGSWYGYTF. As DNA, the CDR3 is TGTGCCAGCAGGTCAGGGGGCTCTTGGTATGGCTACACCTTC.

This clone was counted a few times. This chain joins TRBV30 and TRBJ2-7; 11 bases are shared with TRBD2. This CDR3 has 14 amino acids. Unmatched junction bases numbered 5, after V lost 5 bases and J lost 2 bases. Germline V gene data show CDR1 as GTSNPN and CDR2 as SVGIG (reference sequence). The CDR3 nucleotides read TGTGCCTGGGCCGGGACTAGCGGCACCTACGAGCAGTACTTC. This encodes CAWAGTSGTYEQYF.

This clone is medium-sized in the sample. This chain uses TRBV5-1 with TRBJ1-1; TRBD1 matches 9 bases. CDR3 length equals 17 residues. The V and J ends lost 4 bases and 5 bases, in that order; junction bases with no gene match: 15. The germline CDR1 and CDR2 sequences are SGHRS and YFSETQ. CDR3: CASSGIWDRDGETEAFF. CDR3 nucleotide sequence: TGCGCCAGCAGCGGCATTTGGGACAGGGACGGGGAGACTGAAGCTTTCTTT.

The chain links TRBV19 to TRBJ2-3; D perhaps matches TRBD2 (6 bases). V lost 3 bases to trimming and J lost 4 bases, with 11 bases between them. The germline CDR1 and CDR2 sequences are LNHDA and SQIVND (reference sequence). The CDR3 has 14 residues. The CDR3 is CASSIGRPPDTQYF. CDR3 DNA: TGTGCCAGTAGTATTGGGAGGCCCCCAGATACGCAGTATTTT.

The V call is TRBV19, the J call TRBJ2-7; 7 positions match TRBD1. J was trimmed by 5 bases and V by 4 bases; bases with no gene match: 8. CDR1 is LNHDA, CDR2 SQIVND, per germline (reference sequence). The CDR3 is made up of 14 amino acids. CDR3 bases: TGTGCCAGTAGTAGTCCGGGACAGACGAACGAGCAGTACTTC. The encoded protein is CASSSPGQTNEQYF.

The V call is TRBV19, the J call TRBJ1-5; 7 bases are a match to TRBD1. The CDR3 runs to 14 residues. V lost 7 bases to trimming and J lost 3 bases; unmatched junction nucleotides: 6. CDR1 and CDR2 from the germline V gene are LNHDA and SQIVND (reference sequence). The chain's CDR3 is CASKRDSFNQPQHF. DNA of the CDR3: TGTGCCAGTAAAAGGGACAGTTTCAATCAGCCCCAGCATTTT.

This clone has only one observation. The genes are TRBV10-3 and TRBJ2-5; 10 bases are a match to TRBD2. This CDR3 has 15 amino acids. Trimming removed 6 bases from V and 4 bases from J; junction bases left unmatched: 8. Germline loops: CDR1 ENHRY, CDR2 SYGVKD. CDR3 bases: TGTGCCATCAGCAAGGGTCTAGCGGGAGCAGAGACCCAGTACTTC. It is translated as CAISKGLAGAETQYF.

V and J are TRBV4-1 and TRBJ2-5, with D tentatively TRBD2 (6 bases). The end of the DNA is better explained by TRBJ2-7, so the J call may be wrong. The length of the CDR3 is 16 residues. CDR1 MGHRA and CDR2 YSYEKL come from the germline V gene. The CDR3 region has the DNA TGCGCCAGCAGCCTCCTTGGGACTCAGCCTCCTCTCGAGCAGTACTTC. This encodes CASSLLGTQPPLEQYF.